These 19 T cell receptor beta chains originate from one sample sequenced in a study of T cell repertoires in aging, cancer and after chemotherapy. TCR beta rearrangements were amplified from peripheral blood genomic DNA. A mixed TRB-A/B primer pool amplified rearranged TRB by multiplex touch-down PCR. TCRdb analysed the multiplex PCR reads with MiXCR anew, one entry per CDR3 protein. The table shows some 500 distinct CDR3 sequences, with approximately 16% occurring only once. Sequencing used blood. The origin of the receptors is a human donor with a blood cancer.

This clonotype has just a few counts. This chain links TRBV7-2 with TRBJ2-5; no clear D. Deletions cut 3 bases from V and 1 base from J, with 12 bases between. Germline V gene sequence: CDR1 SGHTA, CDR2 FQGNSA. The CDR3 extends over 15 amino acids. CDR3 residues: CASSFRPPPQETQYF. DNA of the CDR3: TGTGCCAGCAGCTTTAGGCCCCCTCCCCAAGAGACCCAGTACTTC.

The table lists this clonotype with a few counts. The V and J genes are TRBV11-3 and TRBJ2-3, with D perhaps TRBD1 (6 bases). Germline V gene sequence: CDR1 SGHNT, CDR2 YENEEA. Trimming took off 0 bases at V and 4 bases at J, with 8 bases between the two ends. The CDR3 length is 14 residues. CDR3 loop: CASSLDRGADTQYF. CDR3 coding DNA: TGTGCCAGCAGCTTAGACAGGGGAGCAGATACGCAGTATTTT.

This clonotype is judged large. The chain couples TRBV5-4 to TRBJ2-6, with unresolved D. The CDR3 totals 16 residues. Germline V gene lookup returns CDR1 SGHNT and CDR2 YYREEE (reference sequence). V was clipped by 4 bases and J by 0 bases, with 11 bases between them. CDR3 sequence: CASSPRPGSGANVLTF. The CDR3, as DNA: TGTGCCAGCAGCCCCCGGCCCGGCTCTGGGGCCAACGTCCTGACTTTC.

This clonotype ranks as large. The gene calls are TRBV12-3 or TRBV12-4 and TRBJ2-3; TRBD1 agrees at 8 bases. The V gene end was trimmed by 6 bases and the J gene end by 0 bases; junction bases not matched to a gene: 8. The CDR3 covers 16 residues. In DNA form, the CDR3 reads TGTGCCAGCAGCTATTGGACAGGGCGTAGCACAGATACGCAGTATTTT. It codes for CASSYWTGRSTDTQYF.

By sample share, this clonotype is large (0.1 to 1%). The chain joins TRBV6-6 to TRBJ1-5; no reliable D call. The CDR3 has 14 residues. The V end was cut by 2 bases, the J end by 6 bases, with 11 bases between. Germline values: CDR1 MNHNY, CDR2 SVGAGI (reference sequence). CDR3 loop: CASSYEDTGQPQHF. DNA for the CDR3: TGTGCCAGCAGTTACGAGGATACGGGTCAGCCCCAGCATTTT.

In its sample, this clonotype ranks as medium-sized. The CDR3 sequence: CSATGAATNEKLFF. CDR3 bases: TGCAGTGCTACTGGAGCCGCAACTAATGAAAAACTGTTTTTT. The chain carries TRBV20-1 and TRBJ1-4; no clear D gene. This CDR3 comprises 14 residues. Between the trimmed V and J ends, which lost 4 bases and 0 bases, there was a span of 9 bases. Looked up from germline, CDR1 is DFQATT and CDR2 is SNEGSKA (reference sequence).

By proportion, this clonotype is large. The chain combines TRBV27 with TRBJ1-6; 10 bases match TRBD1. The V gene end was trimmed by 7 bases and the J gene end by 9 bases; junction bases not matched to a gene: 3. Looked up from germline, CDR1 is MNHEY and CDR2 is SMNVEV (reference sequence). This CDR3 is 13 amino acids long. The CDR3 nucleotides are TGTGCCAGCACCCGGACAGGGGGTTCACCCCTCCACTTT. It codes for CASTRTGGSPLHF.

This rearrangement joins TRBV2 to TRBJ1-4; D perhaps matches TRBD1 (6 bases). This CDR3 contains 14 residues. Germline CDR1 is SNHLY and CDR2 is FYNNEI. V was trimmed by 4 bases and J by 8 bases, leaving 14 bases between them. The CDR3 DNA follows: TGTGCCAGCAGTGTAGGGGGGGCGCGAGAAAAACTGTTTTTT. It encodes CASSVGGAREKLFF.

Relative to its sample, this clonotype is medium-sized (0.01 to 0.1%). J is TRBJ1-6 and V is TRBV9, with D maybe TRBD1 (5 bases). The CDR3 runs 13 residues. Germline assignment: CDR1 SGDLS and CDR2 YYNGEE. Trimming removed 6 bases from V and 7 bases from J, with 11 bases in between. This chain's CDR3 is CASTFGGNSPLHF. The CDR3 DNA reads as TGTGCCAGCACCTTCGGGGGAAATTCACCCCTCCACTTT.

This clonotype is large by share. J is TRBJ2-3 and V is TRBV5-6; D unclear. This CDR3 has 11 residues. CDR1 is SGHDT and CDR2 is YYEEEE in the germline V gene. Trimming pared 1 base from V and 3 bases from J, leaving 0 bases between. CDR3 bases: TGTGCCAGCAGCTTGACAGATACGCAGTATTTT. Translation: CASSLTDTQYF.

By its share, this clonotype is large. The genes are TRBV10-3 and TRBJ2-1; D ambiguous. V was trimmed by 2 bases and J by 3 bases, leaving 5 bases between them. CDR1 is ENHRY, CDR2 SYGVKD, per germline. The CDR3 is 13 residues long. The CDR3: CAISETGYNEQFF. DNA for the CDR3: TGTGCCATCAGTGAGACTGGCTACAATGAGCAGTTCTTC.

This clonotype is termed large (0.1 to 1%). This sequence joins TRBV30 and TRBJ2-3; unclear D gene. V lost 0 bases to trimming and J lost 0 bases, with 10 bases between them. The CDR3 extends over 15 amino acids. Per germline, CDR1 GTSNPN and CDR2 SVGIG (reference sequence). CDR3 DNA: TGTGCCTGGAGTGTTAAGGTCACCAGCACAGATACGCAGTATTTT. Translation gives CAWSVKVTSTDTQYF.

The rearrangement links TRBV28 to TRBJ2-6, with 8 nucleotides matching TRBD1. Germline V gene lookup returns CDR1 MDHEN and CDR2 SYDVKM. Trimming cost V 6 bases and J 3 bases; bases outside gene matches: 4. CDR3 length: 15 amino acids. The CDR3 DNA reads TGTGCCAGCAGGACACAGGGGGATGGGGCCAACGTCCTGACTTTC. It yields the protein CASRTQGDGANVLTF.

This clonotype is large (0.1 to 1%) within its sample. The chain uses TRBV6-2 or TRBV6-3 and TRBJ2-3; TRBD1 is a possible D gene (5 bases). V gave up 4 bases and J gave up 4 bases, with 12 bases separating them. The length of the CDR3 is 14 residues. CDR1 and CDR2 (germline): MNHEY, SVGEGT. CDR3 residues: CASSSGQGADTQYF. The CDR3 DNA reads as TGTGCCAGCAGTTCCGGCCAAGGGGCAGATACGCAGTATTTT.

Sample share makes this clonotype medium-sized. The rearrangement uses TRBV4-2 and TRBJ2-3; TRBD2 might be the D (5 bases). The V gene's germline CDR1 is LGHNA and CDR2 YNFKEQ. The V and J ends lost 0 bases and 6 bases respectively, with 19 bases between them. This CDR3 spans 17 amino acids. This CDR3 reads CASSQDLGRSGMDTQYF. CDR3 DNA: TGTGCCAGCAGCCAAGATTTGGGAAGGAGCGGCATGGATACGCAGTATTTT.

Within the sample, this clonotype is medium-sized. This chain links TRBV10-3 with TRBJ1-2, with TRBD1 matching over 12 bases. Trimming cost V 8 bases and J 7 bases; bases outside gene matches: 8. This CDR3 region has 14 residues. Germline CDR1 is ENHRY and CDR2 is SYGVKD. Written as DNA, the CDR3 is TGTGCCATCGCGGAGGGACAGGGGGCGGGTGGCTACACCTTC. Translating gives CAIAEGQGAGGYTF.

This chain connects TRBV5-4 to TRBJ2-7; D tentatively fits TRBD1 or TRBD2 (5 bases each). Trimming left V 0 bases short and J 2 bases short, with 9 bases between. The germline V gene encodes CDR1 SGHNT and CDR2 YYREEE (reference sequence). This CDR3 has 14 residues. CDR3 loop: CASSLAGATYEQYF. The CDR3 coding sequence is TGTGCCAGCAGCTTGGCCGGGGCGACCTACGAGCAGTACTTC.

Sample share makes this clonotype hyperexpanded (1% or more). This chain connects TRBV6-5 to TRBJ1-2; D gene unclear. Germline CDR1 and CDR2: MNHEY and SVGAGI. The V gene lost 1 base and the J gene lost 0 bases, with 15 bases spanning the gap. The CDR3 has 17 residues. In DNA, the CDR3 is TGTGCCAGCAGTTACTGGAGATTTTTCCCTCCTAACTATGGCTACACCTTC. It is translated as CASSYWRFFPPNYGYTF.

This clonotype is labeled as large (0.1 to 1%). The V gene is TRBV18, the J gene TRBJ2-3, with a possible D match to TRBD2 (6 bases). The V end lost 3 bases, the J end lost 0 bases, and 13 bases lay between the germline ends. Germline-derived CDR1 and CDR2 are KGHSH and LQKENI. This CDR3 is built from 16 residues. The CDR3 region has the DNA TGTGCCAGCTCACCGGGTCTGCGGGGCAGCACAGATACGCAGTATTTT. This translates into CASSPGLRGSTDTQYF. Supplemented by reference TRBV18 and TRBJ2-3, the full variable domain reads NAGVMQNPRHLVRRRGQEARLRCSPMKGHSHVYWYRQLPEEGLKFMVYLQKENIIDESGMPKERFSAEFPKEGPSILRIQQVVRGDSAAYFCASSPGLRGSTDTQYFGPGTRLTVL.